The 5 T cell receptor beta chains in this list originate from one sample, sequenced in a study of radiation and T cells in renal cell carcinoma (dated by TCRdb to about 2020). The library was obtained by the immunoSEQ multiplex PCR assay. TCRdb stores this immuneACCESS table with in-frame sequences only. Part of the clones is absent; in the studies checked, under half of the shortfall reflects unresolved V genes, and no reason is known for the rest. Here the sample has about 150,000 clones; 87% occur a single time. Of the sample, 10% to 15% falls within the top ten clones. The sample's time point label, decoded: blood 2 weeks post-SBRT. The sample's treatment or condition, from its label and the paper: 15 Gy SBRT to primary tumor, nephrectomy 4 weeks later. This material consisted of blood, taken from a patient whose treatment included radiotherapy and nephrectomy. These receptor sequences come from a woman between 45 and 65 years old with renal cell carcinoma.

The V and J genes are TRBV6-6 and TRBJ2-1; tentatively, D is TRBD2 (7 bases). The germline CDR1 and CDR2 sequences are MNHNY and SVGAGI (reference sequence). The CDR3 is 15 residues long. Trimming took off 0 bases at V and 5 bases at J, with 11 bases between the two ends. The CDR3 DNA is TGTGCCAGCAGTTACTCGCCGGGGGGCGACAATGAGCAGTTCTTC. Its protein is CASSYSPGGDNEQFF.

As regards this clone: The DNA is omitted, as the CDR3 cannot be located on it reliably, and the CDR3 follows TCRdb's listing. The rearrangement joins TRBV5-6 to TRBJ1-2; whether TRBD1, the table's D call, matches the DNA was not checked. The CDR3 has 12 residues if both end residues are counted. The germline gives CDR1 SGHDT, CDR2 YYEEEE. The CDR3 sequence is CASRFGQGSHTF.

This rearrangement joins TRBV5-4 to TRBJ1-2, with D unresolved. The V gene lost 2 bases and the J gene lost 2 bases, with 4 bases spanning the gap. This CDR3 contains 12 residues. Per the germline V gene, CDR1 is SGHNT and CDR2 is YYREEE (reference sequence). As DNA, the CDR3 is TGTGCCAGCAGCTTCGAAAACTATGGCTACACCTTC. Amino acids: CASSFENYGYTF.

The chain is built from TRBV5-6 and TRBJ1-2; 10 bases line up with TRBD1. CDR1 is SGHDT, CDR2 YYEEEE, per germline. The CDR3 contains 15 residues. Losses at the gene ends were 3 bases for V and 7 bases for J; bases not matched to a gene: 9. CDR3 bases: TGTGCCAGCAGCTGGCAGGGACAGGGGAATCGTGGCTACACCTTC. Translated: CASSWQGQGNRGYTF.

This chain connects TRBV11-3 to TRBJ2-3; TRBD2 matches at 10 bases. The CDR3 spans 15 residues. V shed 5 bases and J 3 bases; nucleotides not matched to a gene: 5. Germline assignment: CDR1 SGHNT and CDR2 YENEEA. CDR3 coding DNA: TGTGCCAGCAGCCCAGGACTAGCGGTAACAGATACGCAGTATTTT. This codes for CASSPGLAVTDTQYF.